This T cell receptor (beta chain) was profiled in a study of blood T cell repertoires in COVID-19. On the study more broadly: COVID-19 samples collected from the United States, Italy and Spain covered acute and convalescent phases. Sources were T cells, B-cell-depleted T cells, or PBMCs; the material itself was cDNA or gDNA.

The CDR3 runs 17 residues. In the original analysis: Amplified reference gene primers provided the basis for estimating nucleated cell counts. Produced via immunoSEQ multiplex PCR; TCRdb's table is partial and in-frame only. V and J calls and clone size are copied from that table; D and trimming were computed from the DNA. The repertoire holds approximately 24,000 clones, 82% seen once, with 25% to 35% in the top ten. The sample taken for sequencing was peripheral blood. The receptor comes from a human donor in a cohort sampled during active COVID-19. V and J are TRBV21-1 and TRBJ2-5; the table's D call TRBD2 went unverified against the DNA. TRBV21-1 is listed as a pseudogene. In DNA form, the CDR3 reads TGTGCCAGCAGCCTCGGGGGGGGATTTCAGGACCAAGAGACCCAGTACTTC. Translated, it gives CASSLGGGFQDQETQYF.